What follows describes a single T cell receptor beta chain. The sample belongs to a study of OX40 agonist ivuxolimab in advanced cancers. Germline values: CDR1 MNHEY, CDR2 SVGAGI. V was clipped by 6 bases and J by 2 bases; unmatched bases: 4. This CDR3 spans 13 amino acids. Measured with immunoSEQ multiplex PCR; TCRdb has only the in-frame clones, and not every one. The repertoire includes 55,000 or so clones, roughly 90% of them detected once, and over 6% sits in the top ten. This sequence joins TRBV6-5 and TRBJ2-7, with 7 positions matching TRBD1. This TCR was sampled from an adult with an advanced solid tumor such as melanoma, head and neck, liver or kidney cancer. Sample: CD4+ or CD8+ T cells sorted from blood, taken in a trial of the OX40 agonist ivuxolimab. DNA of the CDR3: TGTGCCAGCAGGAGACAGGGTCCCTACGAGCAGTACTTC. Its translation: CASRRQGPYEQYF.